The 6 T cell receptor beta chains below all came from one sample that was sequenced in a study of T cell changes during pregnancy in multiple sclerosis. Libraries were prepared by immunoSEQ multiplex PCR; TCRdb keeps only in-frame clonotypes and omits some of them. The table has approximately 63,000 clones, roughly 91% seen once. This specimen consisted of peripheral blood, obtained after pregnancy. Every receptor here comes from a female donor in good health, enrolled as a control in a pregnancy study.

This sequence joins TRBV30 and TRBJ1-1; D remains unclear. The CDR3 contains 13 residues. The V gene lost 3 bases and the J gene lost 1 base, with 9 bases spanning the gap. Germline V gene sequence: CDR1 GTSNPN, CDR2 SVGIG (reference sequence). The CDR3 DNA reads TGTGCCTGGAGCTCGACAAAGAACACTGAAGCTTTCTTT. Protein product: CAWSSTKNTEAFF.

The chain recombines TRBV7-2 with TRBJ1-2; maybe TRBD1 (5 bases). Germline V lookup: CDR1 SGHTA, CDR2 FQGNSA. This CDR3 is built from 15 residues. With 7 bases removed from V and 6 bases from J, the gap between germline ends came to 21 bases. The CDR3 sequence is CASILLPGQRDGYTF. CDR3 bases: TGTGCCAGCATTCTCTTGCCGGGGCAGCGGGATGGCTACACCTTC.

The chain is built from TRBV7-3 and TRBJ1-1; D is possibly TRBD1 (6 bases). The germline V gene encodes CDR1 SGHTA and CDR2 FQGTGA. Trimming pared 3 bases from V and 5 bases from J, leaving 10 bases between. This CDR3 region has 13 residues. The CDR3 bases are TGTGCCAGCAGCTTCGGGGGGCGTACTGAAGCTTTCTTT. This codes for CASSFGGRTEAFF.

The chain combines TRBV5-1 with TRBJ1-6, with 7 nucleotides matching TRBD1. Germline assignment: CDR1 SGHRS and CDR2 YFSETQ. V trimming: 3 bases; J trimming: 5 bases; junction bases outside the gene matches: 5. The CDR3 extends over 15 amino acids. CDR3 loop: CASSWTGVDNSPLHF. CDR3 in DNA: TGCGCCAGCAGCTGGACAGGAGTAGATAATTCACCCCTCCACTTT. The full variable domain, in which reference TRBV5-1 and TRBJ1-6 provide the parts outside the CDR3, is KAGVTQTPRYLIKTRGQQVTLSCSPISGHRSVSWYQQTPGQGLQFLFEYFSETQRNKGNFPGRFSGRQFSNSRSEMNVSTLELGDSALYLCASSWTGVDNSPLHFGNGTRLTVT.

This chain connects TRBV15 to TRBJ2-5; D might be TRBD1 (5 bases). CDR1 is LNHNV and CDR2 is YYDKDF in the germline V gene (reference sequence). Trimming removed 1 base at V and 4 bases at J, with 13 bases between. This CDR3 spans 15 amino acids. In DNA, the CDR3 is TGTGCCACCAGCAGAGTGGGGCAGGGTCGAGAGACCCAGTACTTC. Translated: CATSRVGQGRETQYF.

The chain carries TRBV6-6 and TRBJ2-7; 7 bases match TRBD1. Germline assignment: CDR1 MNHNY and CDR2 SVGAGI (reference sequence). CDR3 length: 12 residues. V lost 8 bases and J lost 5; bases outside the gene matches: 6. The CDR3: CASAFQGDEQYF. CDR3 in DNA: TGTGCCAGCGCGTTCCAGGGGGACGAGCAGTACTTC.